Listed here are 5 T cell receptor beta chains from one sample, sequenced in a study of regulatory T cells in long-lasting Graves disease. Both iRepertoire HTBI primers and Arm-PCR of CDR3 regions were used to build the TCR beta libraries. TCRdb re-analysed the multiplex PCR reads in MiXCR, keeping a single row per CDR3 protein. The repertoire consists of about 540,000 distinct CDR3 sequences, with roughly 14% occurring once and the leading ten covering under 10%. The time point here: newly diagnosed GD, antithyroid drugs for less than 3 months. With RNA extracted from PBMCs as input, the TCR library was made. These same data were also listed under a study on T cells in Graves' hyperthyroidism and ophthalmopathy.

The material sequenced was peripheral blood mononuclear cells (PBMCs), taken at new diagnosis, from a patient treated with antithyroid drugs. All receptors come from a young man with Graves disease.

The V gene is TRBV25-1, the J gene TRBJ1-2; 8 positions agree with TRBD1. V lost 2 bases to trimming and J lost 4 bases; unmatched junction nucleotides: 3. Germline CDR1 reads MGHDK; CDR2 reads SYGVNS. The CDR3 has 14 amino acids. The CDR3 DNA sequence: TGTGCCAGCAGTGAACAGGGGGCCATCTATGGCTACACCTTC. This encodes CASSEQGAIYGYTF.

In its sample, this clonotype was seen many times. V and J are TRBV6-9 and TRBJ2-6; D is ambiguous. CDR3 length equals 13 residues. Between the trimmed V and J ends, which lost 3 bases and 2 bases, there was a span of 2 bases. Germline CDR1 is MNHGY and CDR2 is SVAAGI. The CDR3 spells CASSYPGANVLTF. In DNA form, the CDR3 reads TGTGCCAGCAGTTACCCTGGGGCCAACGTCCTGACTTTC.

This clonotype was seen at least ten times. This chain links TRBV6-2 or TRBV6-3 with TRBJ2-1, with TRBD1 identical over 11 bases. The CDR3 has 15 residues. Germline V gene lookup returns CDR1 MNHEY and CDR2 SVGEGT. V lost 7 bases to trimming and J lost 7 bases; unmatched junction nucleotides: 9. The CDR3 loop is CASTPLGQGVNEQFF. CDR3 bases: TGTGCCAGCACCCCGTTGGGACAGGGGGTTAATGAGCAGTTCTTC.

Ten or more counts support this clonotype. CDR3 loop: CASSLQGPNEKLFF. The CDR3 bases are TGCGCCAGCAGCTTACAGGGCCCTAATGAAAAACTGTTTTTT. The J gene is TRBJ1-4, the V gene TRBV5-1; a weak D match, TRBD1 (6 bases). Germline CDR1 is SGHRS and CDR2 is YFSETQ. The V and J ends lost 2 bases and 3 bases respectively, with 8 bases between them. The CDR3 runs to 14 residues.

The rearrangement uses TRBV3-1 and TRBJ1-4, with D perhaps TRBD1 (5 bases). Germline V gene lookup returns CDR1 LGHDT and CDR2 YNNKEL (reference sequence). This CDR3 has 14 residues. V lost 1 base to trimming and J lost 8 bases, with 11 bases between them. The CDR3 sequence: CASSQVLPGEKLFF. The CDR3 DNA reads as TGTGCCAGCAGCCAAGTCCTTCCAGGGGAAAAACTGTTTTTT.